A single sample is the source of the 26 T cell receptor beta chains below, sequenced in a study of OX40 agonist ivuxolimab in advanced cancers. Sequenced by immunoSEQ multiplex PCR; TCRdb stores in-frame clones only, minus some. The sample contains 65,000 to 80,000 clones, around 89% of which appear only once. This sample comprised CD4+ or CD8+ T cells sorted from blood, obtained in a trial of the OX40 agonist ivuxolimab. The source of these receptors is an adult with an advanced solid tumor such as melanoma, head and neck, liver or kidney cancer.

The CDR3 bases are TGTGCCACCAGCCTGCTTTACGAGCAGTACTTC. Translation: CATSLLYEQYF. The chain links TRBV15 to TRBJ2-7; D gene unclear. Germline lookup yields CDR1 LNHNV and CDR2 YYDKDF (reference sequence). There are 11 residues in the CDR3. Trimming removed 5 bases from V and 4 bases from J, with 6 bases in between.

The sample holds a few counts of this clone. This chain links TRBV6-5 with TRBJ1-3; 8 bases line up with TRBD1. V shed 2 bases, J shed 3 bases, and the junction held 6 bases outside the gene matches. The CDR3 is made up of 16 amino acids. Germline loops: CDR1 MNHEY, CDR2 SVGAGI. The CDR3 DNA reads TGTGCCAGCAGTTACCACGGACAGGGTGGTGGAAACACCATATATTTT. This gives the protein CASSYHGQGGGNTIYF.

There are a few counts of this clone. This sequence joins TRBV7-6 and TRBJ2-2; TRBD2 might be the D (5 bases). The CDR3 covers 11 residues. Germline V CDR1 and CDR2: SGHVS, FNYEAQ. The CDR3 protein is CATRAPGELFF. Here the CDR3 DNA reads TGTGCGACGCGGGCCCCCGGGGAGCTGTTTTTT.

This clone showed up just once. This chain uses TRBV6-6 with TRBJ2-2; no clear D. The germline CDR1 and CDR2 sequences are MNHNY and SVGAGI (reference sequence). Trimming pared 6 bases from V and 0 bases from J, leaving 8 bases between. This CDR3 is 14 amino acids long. The CDR3 region has the DNA TGTGCCAGCAGGAAACAGTCGAACACCGGGGAGCTGTTTTTT. Translation: CASRKQSNTGELFF.

The chain links TRBV5-4 to TRBJ2-1; unclear D gene. V was clipped by 2 bases and J by 3 bases, with 6 bases between them. Germline V lookup: CDR1 SGHNT, CDR2 YYREEE (reference sequence). This CDR3 contains 13 residues. The CDR3 loop reads CASSLHLYNEQFF. DNA of the CDR3: TGTGCCAGCAGCTTACACCTCTACAATGAGCAGTTCTTC.

The chain employs TRBV7-6 and TRBJ1-2, with TRBD1 matching 7 bases. CDR3 length equals 13 residues. V shed 5 bases and J 2 bases; nucleotides not matched to a gene: 2. The germline V gene has CDR1 SGHVS and CDR2 FNYEAQ. The CDR3 nucleotides are TGTGCCAGCAGCCCGACAGGGAACTATGGCTACACCTTC. Encoded protein: CASSPTGNYGYTF. Together with reference TRBV7-6 and TRBJ1-2, the CDR3 gives the full variable domain: GAGVSQSPRYKVTKRGQDVALRCDPISGHVSLYWYRQALGQGPEFLTYFNYEAQQDKSGLPNDRFSAERPEGSISTLTIQRTEQRDSAMYRCASSPTGNYGYTFGSGTRLTVV.

This clone was counted a single time. V is TRBV14 and J is TRBJ2-1, with 8 nucleotides matching TRBD2. The germline gives CDR1 SGHDN, CDR2 FVKESK. The CDR3 loop spans 15 amino acids. Trimming removed 3 bases from V and 3 bases from J; junction bases left unmatched: 4. The CDR3 region has the DNA TGTGCCAGCAGCCACCTTAGCGGGAACTACAATGAGCAGTTCTTC. Translation gives CASSHLSGNYNEQFF.

The gene calls are TRBV11-2 and TRBJ2-5; D is unresolved. Between the trimmed V and J ends, which lost 5 bases and 2 bases, there was a span of 3 bases. CDR3 size: 11 residues. The germline CDR1 and CDR2 sequences are SGHAT and FQNNGV. CDR3 amino acids: CASSLQETQYF. The DNA for the CDR3 is TGTGCCAGCAGCCTACAAGAGACCCAGTACTTC.

The count of this clone is one. The V gene is TRBV9, the J gene TRBJ2-4; D not resolved. V was cut by 3 bases and J by 1 base, with 5 bases left in between. CDR1 is SGDLS and CDR2 is YYNGEE in the germline V gene. The CDR3 covers 13 residues. The DNA for the CDR3 is TGTGCCAGCAGCGCTCCGGCCAAAAACATTCAGTACTTC. It encodes CASSAPAKNIQYF.

The CDR3 coding sequence is TGTGCCAGCAGCTTCCAGGCAGGCTCCTACGAGCAGTACTTC. Amino acids: CASSFQAGSYEQYF. This chain joins TRBV9 and TRBJ2-7; D is unclear. The germline V and J ends were trimmed by 4 bases and 0 bases, with 11 bases remaining between them. The CDR3 spans 14 residues. Germline-derived CDR1 and CDR2 are SGDLS and YYNGEE.

This clone was observed once. The chain joins TRBV9 to TRBJ2-7; 10 nucleotides line up with TRBD2. Germline CDR1 SGDLS, CDR2 YYNGEE. This CDR3 is 13 amino acids long. With 4 bases clipped from V and 6 bases from J, the junction kept 4 bases outside the gene matches. CDR3 loop: CASSLRTSGEQYF. Written as DNA, the CDR3 is TGTGCCAGCAGCCTGAGGACTAGCGGCGAGCAGTACTTC.

V is TRBV5-1 and J is TRBJ1-4; a weak D match, TRBD1 (5 bases). CDR3 size: 15 residues. Trimming pared 4 bases from V and 0 bases from J, leaving 10 bases between. Germline V gene lookup returns CDR1 SGHRS and CDR2 YFSETQ. This CDR3 is CASSATAATNEKLFF. The CDR3 DNA reads TGCGCCAGCAGCGCGACAGCTGCAACTAATGAAAAACTGTTTTTT.

The chain carries TRBV7-2 and TRBJ2-5; 8 bases agree with TRBD2. Germline trimming cut 4 bases from V and 5 bases from J; bases unmatched to any gene: 9. CDR3 size: 15 residues. The V gene's germline CDR1 is SGHTA and CDR2 FQGNSA. The CDR3 loop reads CASSSQGTRSETQYF. DNA for the CDR3: TGTGCCAGCAGCTCGCAAGGGACTAGAAGTGAGACCCAGTACTTC.

V gene TRBV19 combines with J gene TRBJ2-3; TRBD1 aligns across 9 bases. Trimming cost V 10 bases and J 0 bases; bases outside gene matches: 8. Germline V gene lookup returns CDR1 LNHDA and CDR2 SQIVND (reference sequence). The CDR3 has 15 residues. CDR3 in amino acids: CATQRTGASTDTQYF. The CDR3 DNA follows: TGTGCCACTCAGAGGACAGGGGCTAGCACAGATACGCAGTATTTT. The full variable domain, completed using reference TRBV19 and TRBJ2-3, is DGGITQSPKYLFRKEGQNVTLSCEQNLNHDAMYWYRQDPGQGLRLIYYSQIVNDFQKGDIAEGYSVSREKKESFPLTVTSAQKNPTAFYLCATQRTGASTDTQYFGPGTRLTVL.

The CDR3 spells CASSPGTGLENGGYTF. The CDR3 bases are TGCGCCAGCAGCCCGGGGACGGGCTTGGAGAATGGTGGCTACACCTTC. The V call is TRBV5-1, the J call TRBJ1-2; D is perhaps TRBD1 (5 bases). Looked up from germline, CDR1 is SGHRS and CDR2 is YFSETQ. This CDR3 is built from 16 residues. V lost 4 bases and J 7 bases, leaving 23 bases between the germline ends.

The chain uses TRBV7-9 and TRBJ2-1, with D uncertain. V lost 1 base and J 4 bases, leaving 11 bases between the germline ends. This CDR3 has 15 amino acids. Germline lookup yields CDR1 SEHNR and CDR2 FQNEAQ (reference sequence). CDR3 nucleotides: TGTGCCAGCAGCTTAGGCAGTAAAACGTACAATGAGCAGTTCTTC. It is translated as CASSLGSKTYNEQFF.

The chain couples TRBV19 to TRBJ2-5, with 10 bases fitting TRBD1. V lost 3 bases to trimming and J lost 3 bases; unmatched junction nucleotides: 4. The CDR3 runs 15 residues. Germline lookup yields CDR1 LNHDA and CDR2 SQIVND (reference sequence). The CDR3 region has the DNA TGTGCCAGTAGTATGGTGACAGGGGGCAAAGAGACCCAGTACTTC. It specifies CASSMVTGGKETQYF.

DNA of the CDR3: TGCAGCGCCGGGATGCTCTACGAGCAGTACTTC. Translation gives CSAGMLYEQYF. The chain carries TRBV29-1 and TRBJ2-7, with TRBD2 as a possible D gene (5 bases). The CDR3 totals 11 residues. Looked up from germline, CDR1 is SQVTM and CDR2 is ANQGSEA. The V end was cut by 7 bases, the J end by 3 bases, with 10 bases between.

This chain uses TRBV4-3 with TRBJ2-1; TRBD1 matches at 11 bases. Losses at the gene ends were 5 bases for V and 3 bases for J; bases not matched to a gene: 6. The CDR3 covers 16 residues. CDR1 and CDR2 (germline): LGHNA, YSLEER. CDR3 in amino acids: CASSDHGTGGYNEQFF. As DNA, the CDR3 is TGCGCCAGCAGCGACCACGGGACAGGGGGCTACAATGAGCAGTTCTTC.

The rearrangement joins TRBV15 to TRBJ2-1, with 7 nucleotides matching TRBD2. The germline gives CDR1 LNHNV, CDR2 YYDKDF (reference sequence). The CDR3 consists of 16 residues. V gave up 0 bases and J gave up 3 bases; unmatched junction bases: 5. Here the CDR3 reads CATSRDIGGSYNEQFF. In DNA form, the CDR3 reads TGTGCCACCAGCAGAGATATTGGCGGGAGCTACAATGAGCAGTTCTTC.

In its sample, this clone was seen once. This chain connects TRBV4-2 to TRBJ2-7; TRBD2 aligns across 14 bases. Germline lookup yields CDR1 LGHNA and CDR2 YNFKEQ. Germline trimming cut 2 bases from V and 4 bases from J; bases unmatched to any gene: 4. The CDR3 has 16 amino acids. CDR3 DNA sequence: TGTGCCAGCAGCCAATTAGGGACTAGCGGGAGTTACGAGCAGTACTTC. Translating gives CASSQLGTSGSYEQYF.

The chain employs TRBV5-1 and TRBJ2-7; 8 bases are a match to TRBD2. Germline trimming cut 1 base from V and 6 bases from J; bases unmatched to any gene: 9. CDR3 length equals 15 residues. Germline-derived CDR1 and CDR2 are SGHRS and YFSETQ. CDR3 in DNA: TGCGCCAGCAGCTTGCACAGCGGGAGCCTCAGCGAGCAGTACTTC. The encoded protein is CASSLHSGSLSEQYF.

The rearrangement links TRBV10-3 to TRBJ2-1, with 8 bases fitting TRBD2. After removal of 5 bases from V and 15 bases from J, the junction contained 9 bases not matched to a gene. The germline CDR1 and CDR2 sequences are ENHRY and SYGVKD. The CDR3 totals 12 residues. The DNA of the CDR3 is TGTGCCATCAGTCCTACCGGGACTAGAAGGTTCTTC. Amino acid sequence: CAISPTGTRRFF.

This clone was seen once. The rearrangement joins TRBV30 to TRBJ2-7, with TRBD2 as a possible D gene (5 bases). Germline loops: CDR1 GTSNPN, CDR2 SVGIG (reference sequence). The CDR3 extends over 12 amino acids. V was trimmed by 2 bases and J by 1 base, leaving 6 bases between them. The CDR3 region is CAWSSGSYEQYF. The DNA for the CDR3 is TGTGCCTGGAGTAGCGGATCCTACGAGCAGTACTTC.

The chain has TRBV6-5 and TRBJ1-2, with a tentative D call TRBD1 (6 bases). The CDR3 totals 15 residues. V lost 8 bases and J 1 base, leaving 17 bases between the germline ends. Per germline, CDR1 MNHEY and CDR2 SVGAGI. The CDR3 DNA follows: TGTGCCAGCTCAAGCGGGGGGCCCCTTAACTATGGCTACACCTTC. It codes for CASSSGGPLNYGYTF.

V usage is TRBV19 and J usage is TRBJ1-1; D is unclear. The CDR3 covers 13 residues. CDR1 is LNHDA and CDR2 is SQIVND in the germline V gene (reference sequence). The ends were cut back, 7 bases at V and 5 bases at J, with 14 bases in the middle. The chain's CDR3 is CASNKGSRTEAFF. The CDR3 DNA reads as TGTGCCAGTAATAAGGGAAGTAGGACTGAAGCTTTCTTT.